The rows below give T cell receptor beta chains drawn from one sample of a study of cytomegalovirus exposure and HLA in healthy donors. Profiled with immunoSEQ multiplex PCR; TCRdb holds only in-frame clones, not every one. The repertoire shows nearly 200,000 clones; the top ten hold less than 0.9%. Sequencing input: PBMCs. These receptors all come from a boy aged 5-17 years in good health and CMV-seronegative. Both conserved end residues are trimmed from each CDR3.

11	TRBV4-1	TRBJ2-7	ASSQDGRYEQY
13	TRBV6-4	TRBJ2-1	ASSALSGGRHEQF
13	TRBV2	TRBJ2-1	ASSEDRGLYNEQF
13	TRBV7-8	TRBJ2-5	ASSPRGPSGETQY
14	TRBV27	TRBJ1-1	ASSSWTGGRRTEAF
14	TRBV5-6	TRBJ1-1	ASSLQGGGSLTEAF
10	TRBV19	TRBJ1-1	ASKQMNTEAF
13	TRBV6-1	TRBJ1-3	ASSEWRGQGNTIY
14	TRBV19	TRBJ2-7	ASSPLRDKGSWEQY
12	TRBV29-1	TRBJ2-1	SVAAGGPKNEQF
12	TRBV9	TRBJ1-1	ASSESVLGAEAF
12	TRBV14	TRBJ1-2	ASSQVDTAGGYT
15	TRBV5-6	TRBJ2-6	ASSLGGLRTGANVLT
14	TRBV5-6	TRBJ2-5	ASSLWGGLGMETQY
13	TRBV6-5	TRBJ2-1	ASSYGLAGLDEQF
12	TRBV19	TRBJ2-5	ASALGGPQETQY
11	TRBV5-4	TRBJ2-5	ASSLGVKETQY
12	TRBV18	TRBJ2-7	ASSSLQRVSEQY
12	TRBV19	TRBJ1-3	ASGSTGMVHTIY
14	TRBV27	TRBJ2-1	ASRGLGEGGYNEQF
11	TRBV18	TRBJ1-2	ASSPRRHGGYT
11	TRBV18	TRBJ1-6	ASSPEGNSPLH
15	TRBV5-1	TRBJ2-3	ASSPGTSGGGRNTQY
11	TRBV9	TRBJ2-3	ASNFHPTDTQY
14	TRBV7-8	TRBJ2-7	ASSLGSRGALYEQY
14	TRBV4-1	TRBJ2-7	ASSQEVAGALHEQY
13	TRBV7-9	TRBJ1-1	ASSLALQGNPEAF
13	TRBV19	TRBJ1-2	ASSIGIGGDYGYT
15	TRBV4-3	TRBJ2-4	ASSQAWGQGTKNIQY
14	TRBV4-1	TRBJ1-3	ASSLGPQGQGNTIY
14	TRBV5-4	TRBJ1-4	ASSSGQNGLNEKLF
12	TRBV28	TRBJ1-2	ASTVPGQGSGYT
12	TRBV7-2	TRBJ2-1	ASSLGTEYNEQF
12	TRBV30	TRBJ2-7	GCNSGGVSYEQY
13	TRBV7-9	TRBJ1-1	ASSPAGGGTEEAF
13	TRBV4-1	TRBJ1-5	ASSQEPGYNQPQH
12	TRBV29-1	TRBJ2-5	SGSLQGNQETQY
13	TRBV7-6	TRBJ1-2	ASSLNNQGQDGYT
12	TRBV7-9	TRBJ2-5	ASSLVRGQETQY
13	TRBV27	TRBJ2-6	ASSISGSGANVLT
12	TRBV4-2	TRBJ2-7	ASSQDRGTYEQY
13	TRBV7-6	TRBJ1-1	ASSEDPGGDTEAF
12	TRBV7-9	TRBJ1-1	ASSKGQGWTEAF
17	TRBV4-1	TRBJ1-3	ASSQTTLGQGRRGNTIY
10	TRBV30	TRBJ1-1	AWSPTNAEAF
10	TRBV28	TRBJ2-7	ASFGRGYEQY
10	TRBV4-2	TRBJ2-7	ASSRLGNEQY
12	TRBV5-1	TRBJ1-1	ASSVQQGFGEAF